The clone carrying this T cell receptor (beta chain) appeared once. V was clipped by 1 base and J by 8 bases, with 6 bases between them. CDR3 length: 12 amino acids. The germline CDR1 and CDR2 sequences are SGHTA and FQGNSA. The data were taken from a study of cytomegalovirus exposure and HLA in healthy donors. Primers included in the PCR were 60 Vbeta and 13 Jbeta primers. Sequencing used immunoSEQ multiplex PCR; TCRdb keeps in-frame clones, though not all of them. The sample contains fewer than 150,000 clones, over 70% of which appear only once. The V call is TRBV7-2, the J call TRBJ2-1; D is ambiguous. The specimen sequenced was PBMCs. The receptor was isolated from a man aged 40-55 years in good health and CMV-seropositive. CDR3 bases: TGTGCCAGCAGCTTAGATGGGCATGAGCAGTTCTTC. This sequence encodes CASSLDGHEQFF.